A selection of T cell receptor beta chains follows, all from one sample in a study of early T cells in non-severe SARS-CoV-2 infection. Each CDR3 protein is one row after TCRdb ran MiXCR on the 5' RACE reads. The data hold some 49,000 distinct CDR3 sequences, with roughly 4.5% observed a single time. The sequencing sample was made of whole blood. The receptor set was obtained from an adult who was a healthcare worker with PCR-confirmed SARS-CoV-2 infection or an uninfected control (not recorded which). Both conserved end residues are part of each CDR3. The D gene is left open where the match is weak. Rows may omit the clone size; those that give it use once, few, many or a size class.

clone size: few
J gene: TRBJ1-2
V gene: TRBV27
D gene: TRBD1
CDR3 protein: CASRMTGAVEGYTF
CDR3 DNA: TGTGCCAGCAGGATGACAGGGGCAGTGGAAGGCTACACCTTC

clone size: many
J gene: TRBJ2-7
V gene: TRBV4-2
D gene: .
CDR3 protein: CASSQDLMSGQSLYEQYF
CDR3 DNA: TGTGCCAGCAGCCAAGATCTGATGTCCGGACAGAGTCTCTACGAGCAGTACTTC

clone size: many
J gene: TRBJ1-4
V gene: TRBV5-8
D gene: TRBD1
CDR3 protein: CASSHYVTGDNEKLFF
CDR3 DNA: TGTGCCAGCAGCCATTATGTGACAGGGGATAATGAAAAACTGTTTTTT

clone size: many
J gene: TRBJ2-3
V gene: TRBV12-3/TRBV12-4
D gene: TRBD2
CDR3 protein: CASNPGLAGASTDTQYF
CDR3 DNA: TGTGCCAGCAACCCGGGACTAGCGGGGGCTAGCACAGATACGCAGTATTTT

clone size: .
J gene: TRBJ2-1
V gene: TRBV20-1
D gene: TRBD2
CDR3 protein: CSATSLPAEWGGSYNEQFF
CDR3 DNA: TGCAGTGCTACTTCACTTCCAGCGGAGTGGGGGGGGTCCTACAATGAGCAGTTCTTC

clone size: many
J gene: TRBJ2-3
V gene: TRBV20-1
D gene: .
CDR3 protein: CSARDLPGTDTQYF
CDR3 DNA: TGCAGTGCTAGAGACCTCCCGGGCACAGATACGCAGTATTTT

clone size: many
J gene: TRBJ2-3
V gene: TRBV12-3/TRBV12-4
D gene: .
CDR3 protein: CASSLEGFTDTQYF
CDR3 DNA: TGTGCCAGCAGTTTAGAGGGGTTCACAGATACGCAGTATTTT

clone size: few
J gene: TRBJ2-7
V gene: TRBV20-1
D gene: TRBD1
CDR3 protein: CSARVVRTGGLYEQYF
CDR3 DNA: TGCAGTGCTAGAGTGGTTCGGACAGGTGGTCTCTACGAGCAGTACTTC

clone size: many
J gene: TRBJ2-3
V gene: TRBV5-4
D gene: .
CDR3 protein: CASSYSGSTDTQYF
CDR3 DNA: TGTGCCAGCAGCTATAGCGGTAGCACAGATACGCAGTATTTT

clone size: many
J gene: TRBJ2-3
V gene: TRBV20-1
D gene: TRBD2
CDR3 protein: CSAIFSGGAATDTQYF
CDR3 DNA: TGCAGTGCTATATTTTCCGGGGGGGCAGCGACAGATACGCAGTATTTT

clone size: .
J gene: TRBJ2-4
V gene: TRBV6-6
D gene: .
CDR3 protein: CASSYHLAKNIQYF
CDR3 DNA: TGTGCCAGCAGTTACCATTTAGCCAAAAACATTCAGTACTTC

clone size: few
J gene: TRBJ1-4
V gene: TRBV6-5
D gene: TRBD1
CDR3 protein: CASSYAQTGFGEKLFF
CDR3 DNA: TGTGCCAGCAGTTACGCCCAGACAGGGTTTGGAGAAAAACTGTTTTTT

clone size: many
J gene: TRBJ1-2
V gene: TRBV20-1
D gene: .
CDR3 protein: CSARIPGSLPDGYTF
CDR3 DNA: TGCAGTGCTAGAATCCCAGGCAGCCTCCCGGATGGCTACACCTTC

clone size: many
J gene: TRBJ2-1
V gene: TRBV11-2
D gene: TRBD2
CDR3 protein: CASSLDLAGGPQSEQFF
CDR3 DNA: TGTGCCAGCAGCTTAGATCTGGCGGGAGGGCCTCAGAGTGAGCAGTTCTTC

clone size: many
J gene: TRBJ2-3
V gene: TRBV11-2
D gene: .
CDR3 protein: CASSLVPSSTDTQYF
CDR3 DNA: TGTGCCAGCAGCTTAGTGCCCTCTAGCACAGATACGCAGTATTTT

clone size: many
J gene: TRBJ2-5
V gene: TRBV6-2/TRBV6-3
D gene: .
CDR3 protein: CASSYGSRTQYF
CDR3 DNA: TGTGCCAGCAGTTACGGGTCGAGGACCCAGTACTTC

clone size: many
J gene: TRBJ1-6
V gene: TRBV7-6
D gene: TRBD1
CDR3 protein: CASSRTGVNSPLHF
CDR3 DNA: TGTGCCAGCAGCCGGACAGGGGTCAATTCACCCCTCCACTTT

clone size: many
J gene: TRBJ2-3
V gene: TRBV20-1
D gene: .
CDR3 protein: CSARLQSITDTQYF
CDR3 DNA: TGCAGTGCTAGGCTCCAAAGTATCACAGATACGCAGTATTTT

clone size: many
J gene: TRBJ1-4
V gene: TRBV5-1
D gene: TRBD1
CDR3 protein: CASSGPGQGAEKLFF
CDR3 DNA: TGCGCCAGCAGCGGACCGGGACAGGGGGCTGAGAAACTGTTTTTT

clone size: .
J gene: TRBJ2-7
V gene: TRBV20-1
D gene: .
CDR3 protein: CSADRDQSYEQYF
CDR3 DNA: TGCAGTGCGGACCGGGACCAGTCCTACGAGCAGTACTTC

clone size: many
J gene: TRBJ2-3
V gene: TRBV2
D gene: .
CDR3 protein: CASTGDRVYTDTQYF
CDR3 DNA: TGTGCCAGCACGGGAGACAGGGTCTACACAGATACGCAGTATTTT

clone size: many
J gene: TRBJ2-2
V gene: TRBV12-5
D gene: .
CDR3 protein: CASGLVPNPSEGGTGELSF
CDR3 DNA: TGTGCTAGTGGTTTGGTACCCAATCCTAGCGAAGGGGGGACCGGGGAGCTGTCTTTT

clone size: many
J gene: TRBJ2-7
V gene: TRBV15
D gene: .
CDR3 protein: CATSSLEVVDGEQYF
CDR3 DNA: TGTGCCACCAGCAGTCTTGAGGTGGTAGATGGGGAGCAGTACTTC

clone size: many
J gene: TRBJ2-1
V gene: TRBV20-1
D gene: TRBD2
CDR3 protein: CSATLGLPGQFF
CDR3 DNA: TGCAGTGCTACCTTGGGACTACCGGGGCAGTTCTTC

clone size: many
J gene: TRBJ1-2
V gene: TRBV20-1
D gene: .
CDR3 protein: CSARGQEVSNYGYTF
CDR3 DNA: TGCAGTGCTAGAGGGCAAGAAGTTTCAAACTATGGCTACACCTTC

clone size: few
J gene: TRBJ2-7
V gene: TRBV10-3
D gene: TRBD2
CDR3 protein: CAITPGTSGSYEQYF
CDR3 DNA: TGTGCCATCACCCCGGGGACTAGCGGCTCCTACGAGCAGTACTTC

clone size: .
J gene: TRBJ2-3
V gene: TRBV7-8
D gene: TRBD1
CDR3 protein: CASSLARTGGLTDTQYF
CDR3 DNA: TGTGCCAGCAGCTTAGCGAGGACAGGGGGCCTGACAGATACGCAGTATTTT

clone size: many
J gene: TRBJ1-4
V gene: TRBV11-2
D gene: .
CDR3 protein: CASRELDSRGKLFF
CDR3 DNA: TGTGCCAGCAGAGAACTTGACAGCCGTGGAAAACTGTTTTTT